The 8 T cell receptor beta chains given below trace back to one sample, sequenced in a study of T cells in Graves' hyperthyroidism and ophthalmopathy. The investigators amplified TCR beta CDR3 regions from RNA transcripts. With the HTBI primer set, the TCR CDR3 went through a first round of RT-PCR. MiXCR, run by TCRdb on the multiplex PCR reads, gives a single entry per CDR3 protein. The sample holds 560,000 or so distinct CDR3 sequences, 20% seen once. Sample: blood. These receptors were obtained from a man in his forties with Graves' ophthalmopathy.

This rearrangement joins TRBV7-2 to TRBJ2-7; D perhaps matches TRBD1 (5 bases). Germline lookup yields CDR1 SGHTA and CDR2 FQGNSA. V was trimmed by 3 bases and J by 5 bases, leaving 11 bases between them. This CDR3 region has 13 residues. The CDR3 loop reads CASSLSRAHEQYF. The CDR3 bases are TGTGCCAGCAGCTTGAGCAGGGCCCACGAGCAGTACTTC.

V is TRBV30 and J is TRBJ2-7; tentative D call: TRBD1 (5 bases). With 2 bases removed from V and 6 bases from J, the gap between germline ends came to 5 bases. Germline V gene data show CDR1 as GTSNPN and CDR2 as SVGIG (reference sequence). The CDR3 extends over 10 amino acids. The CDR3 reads CAWSQGEQYF. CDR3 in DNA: TGTGCCTGGAGTCAGGGCGAGCAGTACTTC.

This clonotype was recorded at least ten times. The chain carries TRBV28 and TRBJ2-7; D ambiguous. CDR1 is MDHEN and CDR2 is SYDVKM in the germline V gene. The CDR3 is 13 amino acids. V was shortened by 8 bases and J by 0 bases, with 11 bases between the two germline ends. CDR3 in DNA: TGTGCCAGCCAGAACGGGTTCTCCTACGAGCAGTACTTC. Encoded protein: CASQNGFSYEQYF.

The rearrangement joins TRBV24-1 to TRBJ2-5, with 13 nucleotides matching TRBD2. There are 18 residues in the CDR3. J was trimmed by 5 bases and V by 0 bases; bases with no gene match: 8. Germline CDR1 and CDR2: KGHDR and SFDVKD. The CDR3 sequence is CATSDLGTSGGARETQYF. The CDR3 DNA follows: TGTGCCACCAGTGATTTGGGTACTAGCGGGGGGGCCCGGGAGACCCAGTACTTC.

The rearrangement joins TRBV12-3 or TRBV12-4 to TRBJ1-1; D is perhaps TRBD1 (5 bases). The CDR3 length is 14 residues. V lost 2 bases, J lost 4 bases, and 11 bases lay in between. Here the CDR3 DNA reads TGTGCCAGCAGTTTAAACGGGGGTCCCACTGAAGCTTTCTTT. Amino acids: CASSLNGGPTEAFF.

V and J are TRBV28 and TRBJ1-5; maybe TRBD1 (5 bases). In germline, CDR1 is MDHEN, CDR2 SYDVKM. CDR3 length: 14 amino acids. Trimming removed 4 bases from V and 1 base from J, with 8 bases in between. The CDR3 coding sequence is TGTGCCAGCAGTTCAGGGATGAGCAATCAGCCCCAGCATTTT. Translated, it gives CASSSGMSNQPQHF. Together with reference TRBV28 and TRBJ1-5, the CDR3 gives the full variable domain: DVKVTQSSRYLVKRTGEKVFLECVQDMDHENMFWYRQDPGLGLRLIYFSYDVKMKEKGDIPEGYSVSREKKERFSLILESASTNQTSMYLCASSSGMSNQPQHFGDGTRLSIL.

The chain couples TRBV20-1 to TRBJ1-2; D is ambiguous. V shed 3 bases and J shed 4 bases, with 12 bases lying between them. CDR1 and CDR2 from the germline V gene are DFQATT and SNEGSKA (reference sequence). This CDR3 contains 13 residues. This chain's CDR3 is CSASPAGVYGYTF. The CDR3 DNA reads TGCAGTGCTAGTCCTGCTGGGGTCTATGGCTACACCTTC.

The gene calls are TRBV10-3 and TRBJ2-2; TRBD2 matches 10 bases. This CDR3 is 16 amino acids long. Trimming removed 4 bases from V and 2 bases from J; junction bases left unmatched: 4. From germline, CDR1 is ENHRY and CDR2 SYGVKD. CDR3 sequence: CAISALAGVNTGELFF. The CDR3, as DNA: TGTGCCATCAGTGCTCTAGCGGGGGTCAACACCGGGGAGCTGTTTTTT.